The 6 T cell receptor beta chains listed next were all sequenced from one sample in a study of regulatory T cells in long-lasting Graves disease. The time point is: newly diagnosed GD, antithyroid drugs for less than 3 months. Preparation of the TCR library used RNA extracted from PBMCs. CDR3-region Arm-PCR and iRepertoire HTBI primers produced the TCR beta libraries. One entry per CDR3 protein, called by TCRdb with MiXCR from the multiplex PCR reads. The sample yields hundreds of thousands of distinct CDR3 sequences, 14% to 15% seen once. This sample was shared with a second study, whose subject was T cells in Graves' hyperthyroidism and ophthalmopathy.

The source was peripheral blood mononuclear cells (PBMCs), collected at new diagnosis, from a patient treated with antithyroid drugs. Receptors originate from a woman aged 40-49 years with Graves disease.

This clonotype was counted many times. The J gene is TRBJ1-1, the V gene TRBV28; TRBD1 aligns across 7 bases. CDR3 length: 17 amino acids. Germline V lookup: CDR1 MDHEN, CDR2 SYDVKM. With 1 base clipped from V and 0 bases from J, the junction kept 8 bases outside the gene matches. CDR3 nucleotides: TGTGCCAGCAGTTTATTTGGGGCGGGACAGATGAACACTGAAGCTTTCTTT. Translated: CASSLFGAGQMNTEAFF.

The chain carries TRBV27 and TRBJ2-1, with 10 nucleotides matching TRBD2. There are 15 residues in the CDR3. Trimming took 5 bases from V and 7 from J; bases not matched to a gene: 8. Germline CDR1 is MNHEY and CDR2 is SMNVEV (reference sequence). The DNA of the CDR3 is TGTGCCAGCAGTCGGGGACTAGCGACTCGGAATGAGCAGTTCTTC. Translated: CASSRGLATRNEQFF.

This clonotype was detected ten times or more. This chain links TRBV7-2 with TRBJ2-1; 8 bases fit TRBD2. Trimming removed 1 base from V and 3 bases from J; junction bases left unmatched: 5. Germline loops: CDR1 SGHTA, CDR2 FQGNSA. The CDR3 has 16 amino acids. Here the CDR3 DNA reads TGTGCCAGCAGCTTAGGGGTAGCGGGGAACTACAATGAGCAGTTCTTC. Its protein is CASSLGVAGNYNEQFF. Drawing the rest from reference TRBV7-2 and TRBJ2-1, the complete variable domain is GAGVSQSPSNKVTEKGKDVELRCDPISGHTALYWYRQSLGQGLEFLIYFQGNSAPDKSGLPSDRFSAERTGGSVSTLTIQRTQQEDSAVYLCASSLGVAGNYNEQFFGPGTRLTVL.

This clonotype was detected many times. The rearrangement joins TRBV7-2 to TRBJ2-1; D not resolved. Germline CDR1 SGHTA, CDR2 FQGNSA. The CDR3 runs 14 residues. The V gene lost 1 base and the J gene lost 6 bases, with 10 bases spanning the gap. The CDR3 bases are TGTGCCAGCAGCTTAGTACTTGGTGGCAATGAGCAGTTCTTC. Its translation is CASSLVLGGNEQFF.

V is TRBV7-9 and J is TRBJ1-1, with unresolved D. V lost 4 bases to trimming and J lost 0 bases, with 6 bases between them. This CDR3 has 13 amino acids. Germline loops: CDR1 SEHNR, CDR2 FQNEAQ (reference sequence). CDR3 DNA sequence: TGTGCCAGCAGCTCCCCACTGAACACTGAAGCTTTCTTT. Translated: CASSSPLNTEAFF.

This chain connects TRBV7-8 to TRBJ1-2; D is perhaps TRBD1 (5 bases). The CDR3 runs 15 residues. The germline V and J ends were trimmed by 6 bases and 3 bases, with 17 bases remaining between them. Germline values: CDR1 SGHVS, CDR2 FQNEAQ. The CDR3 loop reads CASSPGAGADYGYTF. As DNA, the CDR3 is TGTGCCAGCAGTCCCGGGGCTGGGGCGGACTATGGCTACACCTTC.